This note documents a single T cell receptor (beta chain) sequence. Its binding antigen is unknown. The record has no base qualities; no much larger clone is one base away. This sample stems from a study of T cells in placental villitis. Study-wide context: To test an allograft-versus-infection hypothesis, the study compared placental TCR-beta repertoires across three groups: villitis of unknown etiology, unaffected controls matched for gestational age, and infectious villitis.

Five infectious villitis placentae, four with confirmed cytomegalovirus and one with Toxoplasma gondii, were included and were not matched to other groups. In the infectious villitis group, the mothers were found to be younger and to have smaller fetuses, and preterm delivery or intrauterine demise was recorded in two cases. Placentae were collected after delivery and underwent gross and histological evaluation before archival tissue selection. Five 10-micron scrolls were cut from each FFPE block, and DNA was isolated using the AllPrep DNA/RNA FFPE Tissue kit. DNA concentration and purity were checked by NanoDrop, and RNA quality was assessed on a Bioanalyzer. Overall results and qualifications from the work: Sequencing bulk tissue made it impossible to distinguish helper, regulatory or cytotoxic T cells or to tell maternal from fetal T cells, and the approach excluded gamma-delta receptors. CMV-specific clone frequencies were higher in infectious CMV cases than in villitis of unknown etiology (about 0.0099 vs 0.0011), and the villitis of unknown etiology frequencies did not differ from those of controls. Small amounts of decidua were contained in the paraffin blocks, so some of the captured T cells, especially in controls, may have been decidual rather than villous infiltrates.

Amplification of TCR-beta CDR3 regions from genomic DNA was performed with the immunoSEQ v4 bias-controlled multiplex PCR assay, which was run blinded to group allocation. To estimate the quantities of nucleated cells and T cells in each sample, reference gene primers were included together with the TCR-beta primers. Sequencing of the libraries was performed on an Illumina MiSeq with a 100-cycle paired-end protocol. In the original analysis: Diversity and richness were calculated in immunoSEQ Analyzer software; richness by iChao1, clonality based on Pielou evenness and Shannon diversity (0-1, higher means less diverse). Using confidence 3 and substitution 2, CDR3 amino acid sequences together with their V/J genes were queried against VDJdb for CMV, EBV and influenza A specificities. The Morisita-Horn index was used to assess TCR-beta amino acid clonotype overlap between villitis of unknown etiology, infectious villitis and control repertoires. Drawn from immuneACCESS, this table holds only the in-frame rearrangements with V and J called that TCRdb kept. Clones are partly lost; checked studies trace under half to an unresolved V gene and leave the rest unexplained. The V and J calls and the clone size are those of that table, but D and trimming were determined from the DNA. The sample table lists about 6,000 clones, over 75% of them with a count of one. Of the sample, 7% to 10% is held by the ten largest clones.

The CDR3, cysteine through phenylalanine, is 14 amino acids long. The entry retains the CDR3 DNA only, 42 bases that are in frame from base 1. CDR1 and CDR2 were assigned from the germline V gene as KGHSH and LQKENI. Trimming at the junction amounts to 3 bases on V and 6 bases on J, and the germline ends lie 15 bases apart. The V and J segments used are TRBV18 and TRBJ2-7; matching of 7 bases hints at TRBD2 as the D gene. The sequence was collected from a human patient with infectious villitis; the placental T cells may come from both mother and fetus. The sample taken for sequencing was placental tissue containing maternal and fetal cells. The DNA reads as follows: TGTGCCAGCTCACCGTTCGGACAGCGGGGCGAGCAGTACTTC. Its coded protein is CASSPFGQRGEQYF.